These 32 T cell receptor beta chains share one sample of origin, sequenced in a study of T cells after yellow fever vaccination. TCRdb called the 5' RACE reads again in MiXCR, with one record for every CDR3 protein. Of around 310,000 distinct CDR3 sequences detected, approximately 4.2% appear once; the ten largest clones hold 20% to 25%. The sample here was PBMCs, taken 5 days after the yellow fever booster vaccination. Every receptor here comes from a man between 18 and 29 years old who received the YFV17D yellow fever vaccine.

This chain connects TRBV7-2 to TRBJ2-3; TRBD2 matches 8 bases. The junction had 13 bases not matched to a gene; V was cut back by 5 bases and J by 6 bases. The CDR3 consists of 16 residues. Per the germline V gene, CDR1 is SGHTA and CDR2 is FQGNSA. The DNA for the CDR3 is TGTGCCAGCAGCCCAAGGGTCCGGGGGGGCAAGGATACGCAGTATTTT. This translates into CASSPRVRGGKDTQYF. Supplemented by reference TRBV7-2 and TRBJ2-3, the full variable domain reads GAGVSQSPSNKVTEKGKDVELRCDPISGHTALYWYRQSLGQGLEFLIYFQGNSAPDKSGLPSDRFSAERTGGSVSTLTIQRTQQEDSAVYLCASSPRVRGGKDTQYFGPGTRLTVL.

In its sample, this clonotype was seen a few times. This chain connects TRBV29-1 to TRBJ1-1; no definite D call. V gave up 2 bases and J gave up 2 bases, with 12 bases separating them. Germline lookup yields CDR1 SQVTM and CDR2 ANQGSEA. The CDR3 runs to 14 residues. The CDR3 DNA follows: TGCAGCGTTGAATTCGAGCTTCTAAACACTGAAGCTTTCTTT. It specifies CSVEFELLNTEAFF. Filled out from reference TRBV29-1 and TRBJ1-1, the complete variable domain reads SAVISQKPSRDICQRGTSLTIQCQVDSQVTMMFWYRQQPGQSLTLIATANQGSEATYESGFVIDKFPISRPNLTFSTLTVSNMSPEDSSIYLCSVEFELLNTEAFFGQGTRLTVV.

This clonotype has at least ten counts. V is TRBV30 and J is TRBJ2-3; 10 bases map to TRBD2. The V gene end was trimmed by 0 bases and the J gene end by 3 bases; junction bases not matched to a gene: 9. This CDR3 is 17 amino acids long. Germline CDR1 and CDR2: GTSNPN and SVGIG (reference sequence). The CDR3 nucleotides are TGTGCCTGGAGTGTGTACGGGACTAGCGCCGGTACAGATACGCAGTATTTT. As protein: CAWSVYGTSAGTDTQYF.

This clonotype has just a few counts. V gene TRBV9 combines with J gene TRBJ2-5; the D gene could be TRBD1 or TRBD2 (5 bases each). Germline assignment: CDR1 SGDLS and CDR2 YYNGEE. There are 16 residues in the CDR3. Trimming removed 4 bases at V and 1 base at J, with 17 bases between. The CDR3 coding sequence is TGTGCCAGCAGCCCCCGTACGGGGCTAGCCCAAGAGACCCAGTACTTC. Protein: CASSPRTGLAQETQYF. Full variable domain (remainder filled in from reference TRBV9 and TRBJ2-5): DSGVTQTPKHLITATGQRVTLRCSPRSGDLSVYWYQQSLDQGLQFLIQYYNGEERAKGNILERFSAQQFPDLHSELNLSSLELGDSALYFCASSPRTGLAQETQYFGPGTRLLVL.

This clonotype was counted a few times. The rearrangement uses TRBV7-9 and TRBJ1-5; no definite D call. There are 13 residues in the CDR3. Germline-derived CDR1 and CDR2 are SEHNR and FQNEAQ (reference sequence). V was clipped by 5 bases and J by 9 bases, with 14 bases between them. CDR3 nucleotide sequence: TGTGCCAGCAGCATTTCCGGCGGCCGGCCCCAGCATTTT. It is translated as CASSISGGRPQHF. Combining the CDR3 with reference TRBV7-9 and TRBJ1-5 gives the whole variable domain DTGVSQNPRHKITKRGQNVTFRCDPISEHNRLYWYRQTLGQGPEFLTYFQNEAQLEKSRLLSDRFSAERPKGSFSTLEIQRTEQGDSAMYLCASSISGGRPQHFGDGTRLSIL.

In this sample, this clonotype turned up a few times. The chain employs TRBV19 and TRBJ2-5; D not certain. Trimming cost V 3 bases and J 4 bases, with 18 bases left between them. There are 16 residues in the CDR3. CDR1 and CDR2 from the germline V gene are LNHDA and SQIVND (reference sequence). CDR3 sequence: CASSIPRGDRRETQYF. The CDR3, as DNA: TGTGCCAGTAGTATCCCGCGAGGTGACCGTCGAGAGACCCAGTACTTC.

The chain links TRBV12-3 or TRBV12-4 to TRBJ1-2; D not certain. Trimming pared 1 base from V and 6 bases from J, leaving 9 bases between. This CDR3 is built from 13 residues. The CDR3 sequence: CASSLGEFNGYTF. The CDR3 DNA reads TGTGCCAGCAGTTTAGGCGAGTTTAATGGCTACACCTTC.

CDR3 region: CASSLGAGQYNSPLHF. CDR3 coding DNA: TGTGCCAGCAGCTTAGGAGCGGGACAGTATAATTCACCCCTCCACTTT. J is TRBJ1-6 and V is TRBV7-8; 7 nucleotides match TRBD1. The J segment lost 4 bases and the V segment lost 1 base, leaving 4 bases of the junction unmatched. This CDR3 is 16 amino acids long. Germline V gene lookup returns CDR1 SGHVS and CDR2 FQNEAQ.

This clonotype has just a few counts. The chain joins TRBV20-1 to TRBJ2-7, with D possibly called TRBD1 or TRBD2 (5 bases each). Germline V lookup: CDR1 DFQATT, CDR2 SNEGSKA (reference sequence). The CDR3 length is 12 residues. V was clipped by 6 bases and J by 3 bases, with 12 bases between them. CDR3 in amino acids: CSAVTGLYEQYV. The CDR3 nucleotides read TGCAGTGCGGTAACAGGACTCTACGAGCAGTACGTC.

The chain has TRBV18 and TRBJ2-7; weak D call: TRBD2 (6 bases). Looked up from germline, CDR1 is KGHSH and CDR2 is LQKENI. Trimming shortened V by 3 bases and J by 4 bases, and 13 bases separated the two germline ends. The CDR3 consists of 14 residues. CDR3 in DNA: TGTGCCAGCTCACCGACCGGGACTCCGTACGAGCAGTACTTC. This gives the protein CASSPTGTPYEQYF.

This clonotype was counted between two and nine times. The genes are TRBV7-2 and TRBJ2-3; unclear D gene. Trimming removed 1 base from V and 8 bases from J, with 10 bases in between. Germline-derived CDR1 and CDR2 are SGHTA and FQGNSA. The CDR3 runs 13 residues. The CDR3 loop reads CASSLDPLGTQYF. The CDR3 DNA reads TGTGCCAGCAGCTTAGACCCGTTGGGTACGCAGTATTTT.

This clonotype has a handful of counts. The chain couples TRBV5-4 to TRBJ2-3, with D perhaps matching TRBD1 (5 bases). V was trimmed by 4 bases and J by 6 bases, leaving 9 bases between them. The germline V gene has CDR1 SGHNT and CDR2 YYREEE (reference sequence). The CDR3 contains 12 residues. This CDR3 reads CASSPGYDTQYF. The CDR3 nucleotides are TGTGCCAGCAGCCCAGGGTACGATACGCAGTATTTT.

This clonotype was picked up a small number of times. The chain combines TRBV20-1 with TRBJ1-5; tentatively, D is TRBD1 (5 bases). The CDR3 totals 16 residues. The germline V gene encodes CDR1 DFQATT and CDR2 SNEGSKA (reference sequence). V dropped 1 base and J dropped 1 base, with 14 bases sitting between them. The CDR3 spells CSARAGREGSNQPQHF. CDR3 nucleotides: TGCAGTGCTAGAGCGGGGAGGGAGGGGAGCAATCAGCCCCAGCATTTT.

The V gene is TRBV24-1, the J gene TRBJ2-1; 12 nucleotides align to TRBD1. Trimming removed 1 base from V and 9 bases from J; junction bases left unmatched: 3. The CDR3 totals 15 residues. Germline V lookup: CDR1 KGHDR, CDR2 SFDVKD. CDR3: CATSDLGTGGSEQFF. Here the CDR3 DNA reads TGTGCCACCAGTGATTTAGGGACAGGGGGCAGTGAGCAGTTCTTC.

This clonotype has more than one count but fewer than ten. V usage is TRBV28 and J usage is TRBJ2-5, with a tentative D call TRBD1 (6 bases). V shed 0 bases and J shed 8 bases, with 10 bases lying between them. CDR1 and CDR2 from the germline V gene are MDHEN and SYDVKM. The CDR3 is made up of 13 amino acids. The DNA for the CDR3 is TGTGCCAGCAGTTTATGGCCAGGGGTTACCCAGTACTTC. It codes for CASSLWPGVTQYF. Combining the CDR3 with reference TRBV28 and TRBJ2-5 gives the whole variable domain DVKVTQSSRYLVKRTGEKVFLECVQDMDHENMFWYRQDPGLGLRLIYFSYDVKMKEKGDIPEGYSVSREKKERFSLILESASTNQTSMYLCASSLWPGVTQYFGPGTRLLVL.

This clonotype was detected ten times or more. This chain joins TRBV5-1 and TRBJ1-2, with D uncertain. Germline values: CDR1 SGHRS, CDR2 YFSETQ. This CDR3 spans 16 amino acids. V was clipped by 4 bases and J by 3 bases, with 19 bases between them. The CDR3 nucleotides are TGCGCCAGCAGCGAAGGCCCGACAAAACTAGACTATGGCTACACCTTC. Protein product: CASSEGPTKLDYGYTF.

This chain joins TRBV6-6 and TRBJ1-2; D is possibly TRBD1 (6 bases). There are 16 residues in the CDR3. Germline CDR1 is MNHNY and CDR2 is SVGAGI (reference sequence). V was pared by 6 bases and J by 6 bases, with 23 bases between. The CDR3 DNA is TGTGCCAGCAGGAGAGACAGGTCGTTCATACTTAATGGCTACACCTTC. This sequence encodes CASRRDRSFILNGYTF.

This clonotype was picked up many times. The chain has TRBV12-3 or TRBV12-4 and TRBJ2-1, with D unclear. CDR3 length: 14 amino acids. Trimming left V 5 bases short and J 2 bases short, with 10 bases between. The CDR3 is CASSPTGPYNEQFF. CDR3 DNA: TGTGCCAGCAGTCCGACGGGTCCCTACAATGAGCAGTTCTTC.

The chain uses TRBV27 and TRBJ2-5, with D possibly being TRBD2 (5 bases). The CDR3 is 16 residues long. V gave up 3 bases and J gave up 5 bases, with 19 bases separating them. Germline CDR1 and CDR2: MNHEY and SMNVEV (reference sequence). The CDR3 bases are TGTGCCAGCAGTTTGAGGGCCGGGTGGTCAATTGAGACCCAGTACTTC. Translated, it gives CASSLRAGWSIETQYF.

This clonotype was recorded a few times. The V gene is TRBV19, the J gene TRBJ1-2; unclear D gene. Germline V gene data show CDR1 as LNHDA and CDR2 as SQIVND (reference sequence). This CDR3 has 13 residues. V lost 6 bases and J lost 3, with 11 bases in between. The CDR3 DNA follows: TGTGCCAGTAGCCTGGACTTATACTATGGCTACACCTTC. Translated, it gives CASSLDLYYGYTF.

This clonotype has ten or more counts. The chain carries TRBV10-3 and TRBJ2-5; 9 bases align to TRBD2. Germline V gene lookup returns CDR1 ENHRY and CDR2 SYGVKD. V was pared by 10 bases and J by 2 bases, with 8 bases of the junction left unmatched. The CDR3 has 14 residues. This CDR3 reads CATRPLAGQETQYF. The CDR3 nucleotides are TGTGCCACCAGACCGCTAGCGGGGCAAGAGACCCAGTACTTC.

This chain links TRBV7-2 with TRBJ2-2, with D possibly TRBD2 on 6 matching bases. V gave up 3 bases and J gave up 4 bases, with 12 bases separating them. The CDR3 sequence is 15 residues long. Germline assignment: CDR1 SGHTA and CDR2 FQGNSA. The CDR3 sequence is CASSLEGRGTGELFF. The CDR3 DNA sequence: TGTGCCAGCAGCTTGGAGGGGCGCGGCACCGGGGAGCTGTTTTTT.

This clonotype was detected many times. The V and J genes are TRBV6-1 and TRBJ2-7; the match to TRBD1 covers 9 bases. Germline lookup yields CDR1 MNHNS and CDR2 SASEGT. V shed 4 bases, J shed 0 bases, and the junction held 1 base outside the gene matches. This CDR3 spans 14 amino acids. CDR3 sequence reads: CASSGQGVSYEQYF. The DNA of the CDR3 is TGTGCCAGCAGTGGACAGGGGGTCTCCTACGAGCAGTACTTC.

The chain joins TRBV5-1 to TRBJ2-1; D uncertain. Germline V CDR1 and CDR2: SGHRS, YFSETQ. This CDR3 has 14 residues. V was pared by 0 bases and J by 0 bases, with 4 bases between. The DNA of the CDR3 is TGCGCCAGCAGCTTGGGCTACTCCTACAATGAGCAGTTCTTC. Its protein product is CASSLGYSYNEQFF.

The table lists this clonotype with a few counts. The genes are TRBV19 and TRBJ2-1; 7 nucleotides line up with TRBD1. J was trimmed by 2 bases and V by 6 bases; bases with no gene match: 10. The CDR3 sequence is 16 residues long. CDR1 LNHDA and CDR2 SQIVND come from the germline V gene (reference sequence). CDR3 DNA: TGTGCCAGTAGACCCCCACAGGGGAGCACCTACAATGAGCAGTTCTTC. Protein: CASRPPQGSTYNEQFF.

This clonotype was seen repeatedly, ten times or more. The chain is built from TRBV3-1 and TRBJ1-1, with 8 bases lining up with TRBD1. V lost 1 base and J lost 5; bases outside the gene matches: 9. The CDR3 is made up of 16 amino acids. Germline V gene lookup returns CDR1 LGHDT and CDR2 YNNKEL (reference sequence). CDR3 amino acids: CASSQVSQGAWTEAFF. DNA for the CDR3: TGTGCCAGCAGCCAAGTCAGTCAGGGGGCCTGGACTGAAGCTTTCTTT.

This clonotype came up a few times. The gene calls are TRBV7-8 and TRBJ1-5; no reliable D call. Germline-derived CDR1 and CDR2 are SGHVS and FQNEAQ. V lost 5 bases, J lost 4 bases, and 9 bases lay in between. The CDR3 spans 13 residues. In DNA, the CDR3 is TGTGCCAGCAGCGCCGCGGAGAATCAGCCCCAGCATTTT. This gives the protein CASSAAENQPQHF.

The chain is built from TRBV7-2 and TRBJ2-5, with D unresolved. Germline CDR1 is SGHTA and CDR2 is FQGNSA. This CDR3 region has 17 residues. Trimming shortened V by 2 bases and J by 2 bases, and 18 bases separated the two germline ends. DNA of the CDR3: TGTGCCAGCAGCTTATCCCTTCCCAGCACCGCTCAAGAGACCCAGTACTTC. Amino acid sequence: CASSLSLPSTAQETQYF.

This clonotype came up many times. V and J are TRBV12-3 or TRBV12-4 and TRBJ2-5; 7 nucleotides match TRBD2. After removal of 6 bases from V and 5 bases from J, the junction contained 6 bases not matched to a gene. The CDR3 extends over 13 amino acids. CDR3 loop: CASRQAGWETQYF. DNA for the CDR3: TGTGCCAGCAGGCAAGCGGGGTGGGAGACCCAGTACTTC.

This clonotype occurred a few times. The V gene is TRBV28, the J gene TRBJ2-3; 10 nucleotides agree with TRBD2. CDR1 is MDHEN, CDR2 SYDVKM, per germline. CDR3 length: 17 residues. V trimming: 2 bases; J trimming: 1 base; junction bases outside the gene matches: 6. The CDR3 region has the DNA TGTGCCAGCAGTTTAGAGCGGGGGGGCCGGGGCACAGATACGCAGTATTTT. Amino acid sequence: CASSLERGGRGTDTQYF.

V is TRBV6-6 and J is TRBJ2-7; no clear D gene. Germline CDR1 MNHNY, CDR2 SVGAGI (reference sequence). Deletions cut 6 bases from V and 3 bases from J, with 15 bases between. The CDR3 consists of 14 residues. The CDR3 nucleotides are TGTGCCAGCAGCAGAACACCGGGCGACTACGAGCAGTACGTC. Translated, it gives CASSRTPGDYEQYV.

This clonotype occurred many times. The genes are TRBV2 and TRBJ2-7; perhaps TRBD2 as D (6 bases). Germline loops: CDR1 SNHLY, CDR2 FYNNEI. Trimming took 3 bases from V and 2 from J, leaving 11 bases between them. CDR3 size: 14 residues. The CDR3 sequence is CASSDPSEPYEQYF. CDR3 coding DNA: TGTGCCAGCAGTGACCCTAGCGAACCCTACGAGCAGTACTTC.